The 21 T cell receptor beta chains reported below all come from one sample, sequenced in a study of patients and donors after allogeneic stem cell transplantation. Via MiXCR, TCRdb re-called the RT-PCR reads, giving one row per CDR3 protein. The sample shows 57,000 or so distinct CDR3 sequences, approximately 12% of them seen only once. Sequenced sample: blood, either unsorted or a sorted T cell fraction (not recorded which). All receptors come from a human donor who was either an allogeneic HSCT recipient or a stem cell or donor lymphocyte infusion donor (not recorded which). It is not recorded whose cells these are; they may come from a transplant donor.

Many counts were recorded for this clonotype. This chain joins TRBV29-1 and TRBJ2-7, with 7 positions matching TRBD2. Unmatched junction bases numbered 12, after V lost 4 bases and J lost 3 bases. The CDR3 has 15 residues. Looked up from germline, CDR1 is SQVTM and CDR2 is ANQGSEA. CDR3 residues: CSVAAWLAERYEQYF. The CDR3 DNA sequence: TGCAGCGTTGCGGCATGGCTAGCGGAGCGCTACGAGCAGTACTTC.

This clonotype was picked up a small number of times. The rearrangement uses TRBV5-1 and TRBJ2-1, with a tentative D call TRBD1 (5 bases). This CDR3 is 16 amino acids long. The V and J ends lost 4 bases and 4 bases respectively, with 18 bases between them. CDR1 SGHRS and CDR2 YFSETQ come from the germline V gene. CDR3 nucleotides: TGCGCCAGCAGCGGCGGACACCCTGTCGCTTACAATGAGCAGTTCTTC. Protein sequence: CASSGGHPVAYNEQFF.

The V gene is TRBV24-1, the J gene TRBJ2-7, with 8 bases aligning to TRBD1. The CDR3 totals 16 residues. CDR1 is KGHDR, CDR2 SFDVKD, per germline. V was clipped by 0 bases and J by 1 base; unmatched bases: 4. The CDR3 spells CATSDLGQGGSYEQYF. The CDR3 region has the DNA TGTGCCACCAGTGATTTGGGACAGGGAGGATCCTACGAGCAGTACTTC.

The V call is TRBV10-3, the J call TRBJ2-1, with D unclear. Trimming cost V 0 bases and J 8 bases, with 20 bases left between them. Germline V gives CDR1 ENHRY, CDR2 SYGVKD. The length of the CDR3 is 17 residues. CDR3 in amino acids: CAISESRYEQHLDEQFF. Written as DNA, the CDR3 is TGTGCCATCAGTGAGTCGAGGTATGAACAGCACTTAGATGAGCAGTTCTTC.

The chain joins TRBV12-3 or TRBV12-4 to TRBJ2-5; 7 nucleotides line up with TRBD2. V lost 10 bases, J lost 5 bases, and 4 bases stayed unmatched. CDR3 length equals 11 residues. The CDR3: CATRLAETQYF. The CDR3 bases are TGTGCCACCAGACTAGCTGAGACCCAGTACTTC.

In this sample, this clonotype turned up a few times. The rearrangement links TRBV7-8 to TRBJ1-5; D possibly corresponds to TRBD1 (5 bases). The CDR3 contains 16 residues. V lost 1 base, J lost 3 bases, and 13 bases lay in between. From germline, CDR1 is SGHVS and CDR2 FQNEAQ. The CDR3 reads CASSLEGTLVNQPQHF. CDR3 DNA sequence: TGTGCCAGCAGCTTAGAGGGGACGTTGGTCAATCAGCCCCAGCATTTT.

The rearrangement links TRBV7-9 to TRBJ2-6, with a tentative D call TRBD1 (6 bases). This CDR3 spans 18 amino acids. The ends were cut back, 3 bases at V and 1 base at J, with 16 bases in the middle. Germline assignment: CDR1 SEHNR and CDR2 FQNEAQ (reference sequence). The CDR3 nucleotides read TGTGCCAGCAGCTTCAGGGGAAGTTCCTCATCTGGGGCCAACGTCCTGACTTTC. As protein: CASSFRGSSSSGANVLTF.

The chain recombines TRBV7-9 with TRBJ2-7; 10 bases agree with TRBD1. With 1 base clipped from V and 3 bases from J, the junction kept 12 bases outside the gene matches. Germline lookup yields CDR1 SEHNR and CDR2 FQNEAQ (reference sequence). The CDR3 contains 18 residues. For the CDR3, the DNA is TGTGCCAGCAGCTTAGTCCCGGGGACAGGGGACGGGCACTACGAGCAGTACTTC. Its protein is CASSLVPGTGDGHYEQYF.

This clonotype was found many times. This chain connects TRBV10-3 to TRBJ1-5; tentative D call: TRBD1 (6 bases). Trimming pared 5 bases from V and 4 bases from J, leaving 15 bases between. This CDR3 comprises 15 residues. CDR1 ENHRY and CDR2 SYGVKD come from the germline V gene. CDR3 residues: CAISTQGGENQPQHF. DNA for the CDR3: TGTGCCATCAGTACACAGGGAGGAGAGAATCAGCCCCAGCATTTT.

This clonotype appeared a few times. The chain couples TRBV27 to TRBJ2-1, with TRBD1 matching over 7 bases. Germline-derived CDR1 and CDR2 are MNHEY and SMNVEV (reference sequence). The CDR3 contains 12 residues. V shed 8 bases and J 2 bases; nucleotides not matched to a gene: 0. The DNA of the CDR3 is TGTGCCAGCCAGGGGGCCTACAATGAGCAGTTCTTC. Amino acids: CASQGAYNEQFF.

In its sample, this clonotype was seen many times. The chain recombines TRBV7-9 with TRBJ1-2, with unresolved D. The ends were cut back, 3 bases at V and 7 bases at J, with 12 bases in the middle. CDR3 length equals 13 residues. CDR1 SEHNR and CDR2 FQNEAQ come from the germline V gene (reference sequence). The CDR3 is CASSFIGRRGYTF. CDR3 coding DNA: TGTGCCAGCAGCTTTATAGGCCGTCGTGGCTACACCTTC.

J is TRBJ2-7 and V is TRBV29-1, with 7 nucleotides matching TRBD1. The CDR3 contains 15 residues. The ends lost 4 bases at V and 4 bases at J; junction bases unmatched: 13. The germline V gene has CDR1 SQVTM and CDR2 ANQGSEA. In DNA form, the CDR3 reads TGCAGCGTTGTCGGCCTATCGGACAGGCAATACGAGCAGTACTTC. It translates to CSVVGLSDRQYEQYF.

The rearrangement uses TRBV20-1 and TRBJ2-3, with D perhaps TRBD2 (6 bases). Germline V gene sequence: CDR1 DFQATT, CDR2 SNEGSKA (reference sequence). V shed 5 bases and J shed 5 bases, with 17 bases lying between them. The CDR3 is 14 amino acids. The CDR3 reads CSALGWRVRDTQYF. The CDR3 DNA follows: TGCAGTGCTCTCGGATGGAGGGTACGAGATACGCAGTATTTT.

This clonotype has just one count. This chain joins TRBV15 and TRBJ2-6, with D hard to call. Germline V CDR1 and CDR2: LNHNV, YYDKDF (reference sequence). V was shortened by 7 bases and J by 0 bases, with 16 bases between the two germline ends. The CDR3 sequence is 17 residues long. This chain's CDR3 is CATTLLGYSSGANVLTF. The CDR3 bases are TGTGCCACCACGCTCCTGGGCTATTCCTCTGGGGCCAACGTCCTGACTTTC.

This clonotype was recorded many times. The rearrangement uses TRBV7-2 and TRBJ2-4; D is unclear. There are 14 residues in the CDR3. Germline V gene lookup returns CDR1 SGHTA and CDR2 FQGNSA. Trimming stripped 6 bases from V and 7 bases from J, with 16 bases between. The CDR3 region is CASRLLPGRNIQYF. In DNA form, the CDR3 reads TGTGCCAGCAGACTATTACCGGGTAGGAACATTCAGTACTTC.

V is TRBV2 and J is TRBJ2-7, with D maybe TRBD2 (5 bases). The V gene's germline CDR1 is SNHLY and CDR2 FYNNEI. This CDR3 has 15 amino acids. The V gene lost 4 bases and the J gene lost 3 bases, with 16 bases spanning the gap. CDR3 residues: CASSVPGIRNYEQYF. As DNA, the CDR3 is TGTGCCAGCAGTGTTCCGGGGATAAGGAACTACGAGCAGTACTTC.

This clonotype was picked up a small number of times. The chain joins TRBV27 to TRBJ2-3; 11 positions agree with TRBD2. CDR1 and CDR2 (germline): MNHEY, SMNVEV (reference sequence). Trimming at V came to 8 bases and at J to 3 bases, leaving 10 bases not matched to a gene. The CDR3 consists of 16 residues. CDR3 coding DNA: TGTGCCAGCGCTGTTAGGCTAGCGGGAGGTACAGATACGCAGTATTTT. Translation: CASAVRLAGGTDTQYF.

This clonotype was detected a few times. The gene calls are TRBV18 and TRBJ2-4; 8 bases map to TRBD1. Germline V lookup: CDR1 KGHSH, CDR2 LQKENI. This CDR3 comprises 17 residues. Losses at the gene ends were 0 bases for V and 0 bases for J; bases not matched to a gene: 4. This CDR3 reads CASSPPTGGLAKNIQYF. The CDR3 DNA sequence: TGTGCCAGCTCACCACCCACAGGGGGTTTAGCCAAAAACATTCAGTACTTC.

This clonotype was observed many times. This chain joins TRBV12-3 or TRBV12-4 and TRBJ1-2; D gene ambiguous. The CDR3 contains 12 residues. Between the trimmed V and J ends, which lost 5 bases and 5 bases, there was a span of 9 bases. The CDR3 spells CASSPGWYGYTF. In nucleotides, the CDR3 is TGTGCCAGCAGTCCGGGGTGGTATGGCTACACCTTC.

The V gene is TRBV12-3 or TRBV12-4, the J gene TRBJ2-7; 10 bases are shared with TRBD2. The CDR3 consists of 15 residues. V lost 5 bases and J lost 1; bases outside the gene matches: 5. The CDR3 DNA reads TGTGCCAGCAGTCACTCTAGCGGGAGTTCCTACGAGCAGTACTTC. This translates into CASSHSSGSSYEQYF.

This clonotype was observed at least ten times. This rearrangement joins TRBV24-1 to TRBJ1-1, with unresolved D. Trimming removed 2 bases at V and 11 bases at J, with 11 bases between. Germline CDR1 reads KGHDR; CDR2 reads SFDVKD. The CDR3 spans 12 residues. CDR3 amino acids: CATSDSEGRAFF. The CDR3 bases are TGTGCCACCAGTGATTCGGAGGGTAGGGCTTTCTTT.